The 13 T cell receptor beta chains reported below all come from one sample, sequenced in a study of blood T cell repertoires in COVID-19. TCRdb's copy holds only in-frame clones and misses some; the assay was immunoSEQ multiplex PCR. The data contain about 80,000 clones, approximately 79% of them singletons. Sequenced input: peripheral blood. These receptors were obtained from a man between 65 and 85 years old with active or convalescent COVID-19.

The rearrangement links TRBV2 to TRBJ2-1, with 10 bases aligning to TRBD1. V was pared by 7 bases and J by 5 bases, with 5 bases of the junction left unmatched. CDR3 size: 14 residues. CDR1 is SNHLY, CDR2 FYNNEI, per germline. The CDR3 loop is CASTPGTGDNEQFF. The CDR3 region has the DNA TGTGCCAGCACTCCCGGGACAGGGGACAATGAGCAGTTCTTC.

A note on this clone: At one boundary the junction diverges from the germline segment, which might be a read error. The chain employs TRBV9 and TRBJ2-3; weak D call: TRBD2 (5 bases). Germline CDR1 and CDR2: SGDLS and YYNGEE. This CDR3 is built from 12 residues. The CDR3 nucleotides are TGTGCCAGCAGCGTCCCTCCTAGCATACCACATTTT. Translation: CASSVPPSIPHF.

The genes are TRBV4-2 and TRBJ2-3; 8 nucleotides line up with TRBD2. This CDR3 is 17 amino acids long. J gave up 6 bases and V 0 bases, and 11 bases lay outside the gene matches. Germline V CDR1 and CDR2: LGHNA, YNFKEQ. The CDR3 protein is CASSQDPQRGHGDTQYF. In DNA form, the CDR3 reads TGTGCCAGCAGCCAAGATCCTCAGCGGGGGCACGGGGATACGCAGTATTTT.

This clone was recorded only once. The V and J genes are TRBV27 and TRBJ2-5; D uncertain. CDR1 and CDR2 (germline): MNHEY, SMNVEV (reference sequence). V was trimmed by 4 bases and J by 2 bases, leaving 14 bases between them. The CDR3 extends over 15 amino acids. The CDR3 DNA reads TGTGCCAGCAGTTCCAAAAACATTATTCAAGAGACCCAGTACTTC. Protein sequence: CASSSKNIIQETQYF.

The chain has TRBV7-8 and TRBJ1-4; 7 nucleotides line up with TRBD1. The CDR3 extends over 14 amino acids. J gave up 7 bases and V 6 bases, and 8 bases lay outside the gene matches. The V gene's germline CDR1 is SGHVS and CDR2 FQNEAQ. In DNA form, the CDR3 reads TGTGCCAGCAGTTCAGACAGGGTCCGTGAAAAACTGTTTTTT. It encodes CASSSDRVREKLFF.

Only a few counts were recorded for this clone. The chain carries TRBV2 and TRBJ2-5, with D possibly matching TRBD1 (5 bases). Trimming took 8 bases from V and 5 from J, leaving 12 bases between them. Germline V lookup: CDR1 SNHLY, CDR2 FYNNEI. CDR3 length equals 12 residues. The DNA of the CDR3 is TGTGCCAGCGGGGCAGGTGGGGAGACCCAGTACTTC. As protein: CASGAGGETQYF.

The CDR3 spells CASSSGQGMIRTETQYF. The CDR3 bases are TGTGCCAGCAGCTCCGGACAGGGTATGATTCGGACGGAGACCCAGTACTTC. This chain links TRBV11-2 with TRBJ2-5, with TRBD1 identical over 8 bases. The V and J ends lost 4 bases and 5 bases, in that order; junction bases with no gene match: 15. Germline assignment: CDR1 SGHAT and CDR2 FQNNGV. The CDR3 covers 17 residues.

This clone was detected only a few times. The rearrangement joins TRBV11-2 to TRBJ1-5, with TRBD1 matching over 8 bases. The CDR3 is made up of 16 amino acids. The V segment lost 1 base and the J segment 4 bases; nucleotides outside the gene matches: 6. Germline CDR1 SGHAT, CDR2 FQNNGV. CDR3 loop: CASSLGQGIRNQPQHF. The CDR3 DNA reads TGTGCCAGCAGCTTAGGACAGGGGATTCGGAATCAGCCCCAGCATTTT.

This clone was recorded a few times. J is TRBJ1-5 and V is TRBV18, with D unclear. Trimming shortened V by 2 bases and J by 1 base, and 9 bases separated the two germline ends. This CDR3 contains 15 residues. Looked up from germline, CDR1 is KGHSH and CDR2 is LQKENI. The CDR3: CASSPEVQSNQPQHF. CDR3 coding DNA: TGTGCCAGCTCACCAGAAGTGCAGAGCAATCAGCCCCAGCATTTT.

The chain combines TRBV5-6 with TRBJ2-1; TRBD1 might be the D (5 bases). The CDR3 covers 14 residues. CDR1 and CDR2 (germline): SGHDT, YYEEEE. Between the trimmed V and J ends, which lost 3 bases and 4 bases, there was a span of 11 bases. CDR3 in amino acids: CASSSTNRYNEQFF. CDR3 nucleotides: TGTGCCAGCAGCTCCACAAACAGGTACAATGAGCAGTTCTTC. The whole variable domain, remainder taken from reference TRBV5-6 and TRBJ2-1, is DAGVTQSPTHLIKTRGQQVTLRCSPKSGHDTVSWYQQALGQGPQFIFQYYEEEERQRGNFPDRFSGHQFPNYSSELNVNALLLGDSALYLCASSSTNRYNEQFFGPGTRLTVL.

There are a few counts of this clone. The gene calls are TRBV27 and TRBJ1-6; 7 nucleotides agree with TRBD1. The CDR3 is 16 residues long. Germline V lookup: CDR1 MNHEY, CDR2 SMNVEV (reference sequence). V shed 3 bases and J 10 bases; nucleotides not matched to a gene: 12. Here the CDR3 DNA reads TGTGCCAGCAGTTTCGGCGGACAGGCGGTTGGGTCACCCCTCCACTTT. It codes for CASSFGGQAVGSPLHF.

V and J are TRBV5-5 and TRBJ2-4; D may be TRBD1 (6 bases). This CDR3 spans 13 amino acids. Germline values: CDR1 SGHKS, CDR2 YYEKEE (reference sequence). V was pared by 2 bases and J by 8 bases, with 11 bases between. The CDR3 loop reads CASSLGQLDIQYF. The CDR3, as DNA: TGTGCCAGCAGCTTAGGACAGTTGGACATTCAGTACTTC.

This clone was seen only a few times. V gene TRBV12-3 or TRBV12-4 combines with J gene TRBJ1-4; D is uncertain. CDR3 size: 13 residues. V was pared by 6 bases and J by 8 bases, with 13 bases between. This chain's CDR3 is CASRPGDWEKLFF. In DNA, the CDR3 is TGTGCCAGCAGACCGGGAGACTGGGAAAAACTGTTTTTT.